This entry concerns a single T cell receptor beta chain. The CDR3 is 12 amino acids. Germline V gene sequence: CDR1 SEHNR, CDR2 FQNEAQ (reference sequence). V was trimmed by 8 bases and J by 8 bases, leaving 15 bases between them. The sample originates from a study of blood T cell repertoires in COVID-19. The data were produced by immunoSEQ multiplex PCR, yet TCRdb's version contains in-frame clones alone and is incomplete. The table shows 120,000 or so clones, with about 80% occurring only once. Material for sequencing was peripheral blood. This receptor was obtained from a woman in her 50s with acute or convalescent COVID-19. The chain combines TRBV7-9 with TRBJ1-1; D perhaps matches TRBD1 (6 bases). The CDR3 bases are TGTGCCAGCCTAAATCCGACAGGCGAAGCTTTCTTT. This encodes CASLNPTGEAFF.